The clone carrying this TCR beta chain has only one observation. What it recognizes is unknown. This sample was included in a study of esophageal squamous cell carcinoma under preoperative chemotherapy. Study in general: Both tumor-infiltrating lymphocytes and peripheral blood T cells had their TCR repertoires profiled. Overall study results and limits: Tumor-infiltrating lymphocytes showed no significant post-chemotherapy TCR diversity increase, unlike peripheral T cells. Peripheral T cells migrating into the tumor appeared to partly supply post-treatment tumor-infiltrating lymphocytes.

Time point indicated: before preoperative PTX-NDP chemotherapy. Before surgery, patients were given preoperative paclitaxel-nedaplatin chemotherapy. One entry per CDR3 protein, called by TCRdb with MiXCR from the PCR reads. The sample holds roughly 14,000 distinct CDR3 sequences; roughly half are singletons and the top ten take over 25%. This specimen was acquired from a patient given preoperative chemotherapy. The source of this sequence is a human donor with esophageal squamous cell carcinoma. The donor label of this sample is uncertain.

The CDR3 reads CSGLTGTGSDEQFF. The CDR3 DNA is TGCAGCGGTTTAACCGGGACAGGTAGCGATGAGCAGTTCTTC. This chain uses TRBV29-1 with TRBJ2-1, with 8 nucleotides matching TRBD1. The CDR3 has 14 residues. CDR1 and CDR2 (germline): SQVTM, ANQGSEA. The junction had 13 bases not matched to a gene; V was cut back by 7 bases and J by 8 bases.